This entry features one TCR beta chain sequence. The CDR3 extends over 14 amino acids. The germline gives CDR1 MGHRA, CDR2 YSYEKL. J lost 3 bases, V lost 5 bases, and 6 bases had no gene match. Produced via immunoSEQ multiplex PCR; TCRdb's table is partial and in-frame only. Of tens of thousands of clones in the sample, over 85% were seen once. This entry belongs to a study of technical replicates of blood from several donors. The chain joins TRBV4-1 to TRBJ2-5; 7 bases match TRBD2. The sequencing sample was made of T cells isolated from PBMCs. This TCR was sampled from a human donor in good health. This CDR3 is CASSSSGTKETQYF. The DNA of the CDR3 is TGCGCCAGCAGCTCAAGCGGGACTAAAGAGACCCAGTACTTC.